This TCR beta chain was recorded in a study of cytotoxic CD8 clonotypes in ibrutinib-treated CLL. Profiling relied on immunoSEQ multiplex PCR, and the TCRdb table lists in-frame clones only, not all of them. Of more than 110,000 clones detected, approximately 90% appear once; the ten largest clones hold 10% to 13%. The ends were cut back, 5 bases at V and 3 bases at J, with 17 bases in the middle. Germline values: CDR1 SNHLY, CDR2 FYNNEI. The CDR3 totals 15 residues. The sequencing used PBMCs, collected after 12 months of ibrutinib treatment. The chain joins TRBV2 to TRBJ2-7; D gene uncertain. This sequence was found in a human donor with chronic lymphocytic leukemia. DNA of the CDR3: TGTGCCAGCAGTTCCGATGGTGGGCTGTACTACGAGCAGTACTTC. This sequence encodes CASSSDGGLYYEQYF.